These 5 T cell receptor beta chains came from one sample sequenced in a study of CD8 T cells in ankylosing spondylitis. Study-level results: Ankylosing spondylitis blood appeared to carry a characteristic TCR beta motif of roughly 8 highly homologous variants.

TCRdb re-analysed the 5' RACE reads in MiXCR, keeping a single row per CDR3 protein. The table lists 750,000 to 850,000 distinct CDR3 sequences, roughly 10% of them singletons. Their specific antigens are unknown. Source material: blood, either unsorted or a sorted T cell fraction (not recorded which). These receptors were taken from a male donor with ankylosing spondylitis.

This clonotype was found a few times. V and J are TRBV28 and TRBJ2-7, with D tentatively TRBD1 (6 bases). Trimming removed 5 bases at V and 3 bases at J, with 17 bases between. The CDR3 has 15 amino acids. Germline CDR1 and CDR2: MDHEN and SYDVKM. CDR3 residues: CASSEPGTRGYEQYF. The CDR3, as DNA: TGTGCCAGCAGTGAACCCGGGACACGGGGCTACGAGCAGTACTTC.

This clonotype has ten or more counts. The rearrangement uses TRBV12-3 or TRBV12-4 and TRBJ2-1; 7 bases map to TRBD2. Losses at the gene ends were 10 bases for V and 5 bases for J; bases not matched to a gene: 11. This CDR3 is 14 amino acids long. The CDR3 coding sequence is TGTGCCACCCTGTGGGGGGGGATTGACAATGAGCAGTTCTTC. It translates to CATLWGGIDNEQFF.

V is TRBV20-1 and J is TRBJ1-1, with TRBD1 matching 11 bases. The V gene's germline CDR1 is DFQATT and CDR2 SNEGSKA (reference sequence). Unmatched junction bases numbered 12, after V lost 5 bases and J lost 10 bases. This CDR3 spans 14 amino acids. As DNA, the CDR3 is TGCAGTGCTCCGGCCCGGGACAGGGGGATGGCAGCTTTCTTT. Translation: CSAPARDRGMAAFF.

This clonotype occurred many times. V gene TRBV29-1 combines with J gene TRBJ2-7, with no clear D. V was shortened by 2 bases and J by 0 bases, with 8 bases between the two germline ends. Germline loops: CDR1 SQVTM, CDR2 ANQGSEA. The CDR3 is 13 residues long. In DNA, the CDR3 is TGCAGCGTTGAACTTAGGAGCTCCTACGAGCAGTACTTC. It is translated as CSVELRSSYEQYF.

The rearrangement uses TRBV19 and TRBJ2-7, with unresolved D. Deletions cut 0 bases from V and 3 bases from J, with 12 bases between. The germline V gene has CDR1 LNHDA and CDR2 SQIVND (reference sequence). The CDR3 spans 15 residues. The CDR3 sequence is CASSIDLFSFYEQYF. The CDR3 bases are TGTGCCAGTAGTATAGATCTTTTCTCCTTCTACGAGCAGTACTTC.